The 4 T cell receptor beta chains presented below share a single source sample, sequenced in a study of T cell responses to AZD1222 COVID-19 vaccine. Sequenced by immunoSEQ multiplex PCR; TCRdb stores in-frame clones only, minus some. The table records about 130,000 clones, roughly 80% of them present only once. The sample was peripheral blood, taken on day 0 of AZD1222 vaccination. The receptors were sampled from an adult in good health.

The J gene is TRBJ2-1, the V gene TRBV11-2; D perhaps matches TRBD2 (5 bases). V was clipped by 3 bases and J by 8 bases, with 17 bases between them. The CDR3 contains 15 residues. From germline, CDR1 is SGHAT and CDR2 FQNNGV. In DNA form, the CDR3 reads TGTGCCAGCAGCTTGAAAGAAATGATGAGGGATGAGCAGTTCTTC. It yields the protein CASSLKEMMRDEQFF.

The chain combines TRBV16 with TRBJ1-6; D remains ambiguous. CDR3 length: 15 residues. From germline, CDR1 is KGHSY and CDR2 FQNENV. Trimming removed 0 bases from V and 7 bases from J, with 10 bases in between. CDR3 sequence (DNA): TGTGCCAGCAGCCAATCAACGGGGAACAATTCACCCCTCCACTTT. Protein product: CASSQSTGNNSPLHF.

The CDR3 DNA is TGTGCCAGTAGTTTGGTGGCAGGGGAGAGCTCCTACAATGAGCAGTTCTTC. Translation gives CASSLVAGESSYNEQFF. J is TRBJ2-1 and V is TRBV19; D may be TRBD1 (6 bases). The V gene's germline CDR1 is LNHDA and CDR2 SQIVND (reference sequence). CDR3 length: 17 residues. V lost 5 bases, J lost 0 bases, and 17 bases lay in between.

V and J are TRBV18 and TRBJ1-2, with a tentative D call TRBD1 (6 bases). The length of the CDR3 is 15 residues. The ends were cut back, 6 bases at V and 3 bases at J, with 17 bases in the middle. CDR1 is KGHSH, CDR2 LQKENI, per germline. The CDR3 nucleotides are TGTGCCAGCTCGCTACAGGGCGATTGGGACTATGGCTACACCTTC. Amino acids: CASSLQGDWDYGYTF.